A single sample is the source of the 11 T cell receptor beta chains below, sequenced in a study of blood T cell repertoires in COVID-19. Using immunoSEQ multiplex PCR, the repertoire was profiled, and TCRdb retains in-frame clones only, with some absent. The sample comprises 85,000 to 100,000 clones, 86% of which are singletons, and about 7.7% rests with the top ten. Input material: peripheral blood. The receptor set was obtained from a man in his fifties or sixties with acute or convalescent COVID-19.

The chain recombines TRBV7-5 with TRBJ2-2; no check of the table's D call, TRBD2, against the DNA was made. TRBV7-5 is listed as a pseudogene. The length of the CDR3 is 16 residues. Here the CDR3 reads CARSPNGTRNTGELFF. The CDR3 nucleotides read TGTGCCAGAAGCCCCAACGGGACTAGGAACACCGGGGAGCTGTTTTTT.

This clone was picked up one time. The rearrangement links TRBV7-9 to TRBJ1-4; TRBD1 matches at 8 bases. The germline CDR1 and CDR2 sequences are SEHNR and FQNEAQ (reference sequence). Trimming at V came to 5 bases and at J to 8 bases, leaving 19 bases not matched to a gene. The CDR3 has 18 residues. CDR3 DNA sequence: TGTGCCAGCAGCCCGATGCCGGCGCCCGGGACAGGTACCGAAAAACTGTTTTTT. Translating it yields CASSPMPAPGTGTEKLFF.

The chain employs TRBV23-1 and TRBJ1-2; D may be TRBD1 (6 bases). TRBV23-1 is flagged as an ORF with uncertain function. This CDR3 is built from 16 residues. Between the trimmed V and J ends, which lost 7 bases and 3 bases, there was a span of 21 bases. CDR3 sequence: CASKPRTDRVYYGYTF. The CDR3 DNA reads TGCGCCAGCAAGCCCCGGACAGATAGAGTATACTATGGCTACACCTTC.

The chain is built from TRBV5-1 and TRBJ1-5, with TRBD1 matching 8 bases. V lost 4 bases, J lost 0 bases, and 3 bases stayed unmatched. Germline CDR1 is SGHRS and CDR2 is YFSETQ. The CDR3 totals 15 residues. CDR3 sequence (DNA): TGCGCCAGCAGCAAGACAGGGGATAGCAATCAGCCCCAGCATTTT. It is translated as CASSKTGDSNQPQHF.

The chain joins TRBV9 to TRBJ2-3; 9 positions match TRBD1. After removal of 4 bases from V and 2 bases from J, the junction contained 8 bases not matched to a gene. Germline-derived CDR1 and CDR2 are SGDLS and YYNGEE. The CDR3 has 16 amino acids. CDR3 loop: CASSPTDRGYTDTQYF. Written as DNA, the CDR3 is TGTGCCAGCAGCCCCACTGACAGGGGGTACACAGATACGCAGTATTTT.

The J gene is TRBJ1-1, the V gene TRBV7-2; D is possibly TRBD1 (5 bases). The CDR3 covers 14 residues. From germline, CDR1 is SGHTA and CDR2 FQGNSA. Trimming pared 1 base from V and 6 bases from J, leaving 12 bases between. In nucleotides, the CDR3 is TGTGCCAGCAGCTTAGTGGCGGGACGGTCTGAAGCTTTCTTT. Its translation: CASSLVAGRSEAFF.

This clone was found once. This chain uses TRBV30 with TRBJ1-3; possible D gene TRBD1, 5 bases. The CDR3 extends over 15 amino acids. V was cut by 3 bases and J by 0 bases, with 12 bases left in between. Germline V gives CDR1 GTSNPN, CDR2 SVGIG (reference sequence). The CDR3 is CAWSQGRSSGNTIYF. In nucleotides, the CDR3 is TGTGCCTGGAGCCAGGGCAGGAGCTCTGGAAACACCATATATTTT.

V gene TRBV16 combines with J gene TRBJ2-1, with 10 bases fitting TRBD1. Germline trimming cut 5 bases from V and 10 bases from J; bases unmatched to any gene: 8. The CDR3 is made up of 14 amino acids. From germline, CDR1 is KGHSY and CDR2 FQNENV. The chain's CDR3 is CASSTRTGGREQFF. The CDR3 DNA reads as TGTGCCAGCAGCACCCGGACAGGGGGGCGCGAGCAGTTCTTC.

This rearrangement joins TRBV6-5 to TRBJ1-6; maybe TRBD1 (5 bases). Deletions cut 6 bases from V and 6 bases from J, with 15 bases between. This CDR3 comprises 15 residues. The germline V gene has CDR1 MNHEY and CDR2 SVGAGI. CDR3 loop: CASRAPGLSNSPLHF. The CDR3 nucleotides read TGTGCCAGCAGAGCCCCGGGACTCTCTAATTCACCCCTCCACTTT.

The chain joins TRBV4-2 to TRBJ2-1; TRBD2 aligns across 13 bases. This CDR3 comprises 17 residues. Per the germline V gene, CDR1 is LGHNA and CDR2 is YNFKEQ. V dropped 3 bases and J dropped 8; count of bases not matched to a gene: 10. The CDR3 nucleotides are TGTGCCAGCAGCCAGACTTTACTAGCGGGGGGGCCCGATGAGCAGTTCTTC. The encoded protein is CASSQTLLAGGPDEQFF.

The chain couples TRBV7-9 to TRBJ2-5; 8 nucleotides align to TRBD2. This CDR3 spans 16 amino acids. The germline V gene has CDR1 SEHNR and CDR2 FQNEAQ (reference sequence). V shed 2 bases, J shed 1 base, and the junction held 6 bases outside the gene matches. The CDR3 loop is CASSLLLAVLQETQYF. The CDR3 DNA is TGTGCCAGCAGCTTATTACTAGCGGTGCTCCAAGAGACCCAGTACTTC.